Below, one T cell receptor (beta chain) is given with its context. Its antigen is as yet unknown. The germline V gene encodes CDR1 LNHDA and CDR2 SQIVND (reference sequence). V shed 5 bases and J shed 10 bases, with 21 bases lying between them. CDR3 length equals 15 residues. These data originate in a study of T cell responses to AZD1222 COVID-19 vaccine. Study conclusions and caveats: With two AZD1222 doses given, Spike-specific TCR breadth and depth both rose. Clonal diversity was possibly underestimated; the donors were predominantly white British and more often female. It was only a handful of AZD1222 recipients who were seropositive at baseline. Repertoire sampling was restricted to post-peak T cell response timepoints.

TCRdb's table, derived via immunoSEQ multiplex PCR, lists solely in-frame clones and lacks some. The sample yields approximately 5,800 clones, around 87% seen once. The chain uses TRBV19 and TRBJ2-1, with D possibly called TRBD1 or TRBD2 (5 bases each). The TCR comes from an adult who received the AZD1222 COVID-19 vaccine. Sequenced material: peripheral blood, taken 28 days after the second AZD1222 dose. CDR3 coding DNA: TGTGCCAGTAGTCGTCCCTATTCTGGGGGATTGGAGCAGTTCTTC. This translates into CASSRPYSGGLEQFF.